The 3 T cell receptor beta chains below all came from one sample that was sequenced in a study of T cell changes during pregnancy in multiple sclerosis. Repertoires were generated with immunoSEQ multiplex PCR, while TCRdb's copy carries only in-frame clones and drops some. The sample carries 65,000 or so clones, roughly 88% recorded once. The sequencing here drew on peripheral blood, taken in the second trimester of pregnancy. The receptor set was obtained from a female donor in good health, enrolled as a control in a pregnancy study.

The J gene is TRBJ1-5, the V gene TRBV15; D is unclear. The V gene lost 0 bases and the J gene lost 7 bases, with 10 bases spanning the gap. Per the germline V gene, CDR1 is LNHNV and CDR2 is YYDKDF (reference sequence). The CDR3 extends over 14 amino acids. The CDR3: CATSRDSVPQPQHF. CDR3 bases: TGTGCCACCAGCAGAGATAGCGTACCCCAGCCCCAGCATTTT.

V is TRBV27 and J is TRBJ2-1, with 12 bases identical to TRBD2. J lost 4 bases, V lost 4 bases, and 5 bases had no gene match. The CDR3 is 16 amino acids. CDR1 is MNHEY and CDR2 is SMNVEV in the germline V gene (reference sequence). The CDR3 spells CASSSLGTSGYNEQFF. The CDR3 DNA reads TGTGCCAGCAGTTCGCTGGGGACTAGCGGGTACAATGAGCAGTTCTTC.

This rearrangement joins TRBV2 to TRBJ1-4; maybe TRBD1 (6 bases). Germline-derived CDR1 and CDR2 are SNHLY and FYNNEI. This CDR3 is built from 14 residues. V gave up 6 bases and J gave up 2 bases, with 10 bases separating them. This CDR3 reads CASRRTATNEKLFF. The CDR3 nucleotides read TGTGCCAGCAGGAGGACAGCTACTAATGAAAAACTGTTTTTT.